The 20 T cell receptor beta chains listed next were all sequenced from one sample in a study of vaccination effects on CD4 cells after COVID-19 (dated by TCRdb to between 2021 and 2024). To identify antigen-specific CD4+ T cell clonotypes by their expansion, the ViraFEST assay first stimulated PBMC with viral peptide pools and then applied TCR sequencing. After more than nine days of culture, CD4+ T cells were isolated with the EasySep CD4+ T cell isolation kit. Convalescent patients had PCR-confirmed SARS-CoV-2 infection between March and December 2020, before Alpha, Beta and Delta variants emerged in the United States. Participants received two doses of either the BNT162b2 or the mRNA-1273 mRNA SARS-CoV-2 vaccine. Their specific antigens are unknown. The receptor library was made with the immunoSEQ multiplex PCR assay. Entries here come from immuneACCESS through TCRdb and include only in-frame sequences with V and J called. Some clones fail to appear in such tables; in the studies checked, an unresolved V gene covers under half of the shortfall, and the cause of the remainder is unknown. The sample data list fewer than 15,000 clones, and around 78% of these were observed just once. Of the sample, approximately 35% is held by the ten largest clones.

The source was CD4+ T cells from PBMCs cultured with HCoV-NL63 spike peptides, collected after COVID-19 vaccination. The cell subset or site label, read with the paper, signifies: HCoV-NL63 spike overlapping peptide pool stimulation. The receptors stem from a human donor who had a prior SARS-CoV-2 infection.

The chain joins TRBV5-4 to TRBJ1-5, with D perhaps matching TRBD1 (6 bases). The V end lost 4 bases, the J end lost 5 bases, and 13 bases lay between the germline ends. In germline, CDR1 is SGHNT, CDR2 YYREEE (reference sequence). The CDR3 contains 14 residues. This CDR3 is CASSRGPRHQPQHF. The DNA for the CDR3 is TGTGCCAGCAGCCGGGGGCCCAGGCATCAGCCCCAGCATTTT.

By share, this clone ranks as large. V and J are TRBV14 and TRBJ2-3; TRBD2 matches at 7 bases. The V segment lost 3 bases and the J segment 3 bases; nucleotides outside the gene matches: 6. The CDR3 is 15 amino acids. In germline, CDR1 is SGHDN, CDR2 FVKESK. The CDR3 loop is CASSHHRGGTDTQYF. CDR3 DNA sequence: TGTGCCAGCAGCCATCACCGCGGGGGAACAGATACGCAGTATTTT.

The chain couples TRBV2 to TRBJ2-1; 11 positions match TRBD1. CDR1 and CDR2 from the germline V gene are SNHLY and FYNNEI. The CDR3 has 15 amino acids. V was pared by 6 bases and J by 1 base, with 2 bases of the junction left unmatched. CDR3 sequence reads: CASSGTGGSYNEQFF. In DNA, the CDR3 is TGTGCCAGCAGCGGGACAGGGGGATCCTACAATGAGCAGTTCTTC. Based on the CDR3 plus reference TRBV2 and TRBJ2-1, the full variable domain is EPEVTQTPSHQVTQMGQEVILRCVPISNHLYFYWYRQILGQKVEFLVSFYNNEISEKSEIFDDQFSVERPDGSNFTLKIRSTKLEDSAMYFCASSGTGGSYNEQFFGPGTRLTVL.

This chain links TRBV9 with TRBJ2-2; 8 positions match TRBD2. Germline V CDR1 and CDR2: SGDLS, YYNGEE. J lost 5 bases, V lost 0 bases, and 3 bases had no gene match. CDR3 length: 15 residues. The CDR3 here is CASSVGTSGTGELFF. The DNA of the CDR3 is TGTGCCAGCAGCGTAGGCACTAGCGGTACCGGGGAGCTGTTTTTT.

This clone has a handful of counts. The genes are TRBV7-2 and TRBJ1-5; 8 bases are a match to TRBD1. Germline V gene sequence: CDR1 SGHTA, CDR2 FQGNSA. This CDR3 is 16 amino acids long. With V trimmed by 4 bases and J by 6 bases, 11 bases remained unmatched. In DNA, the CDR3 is TGTGCCAGCAGCTCTAATGCAGGGGGCGCGAGTCAGCCCCAGCATTTT. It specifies CASSSNAGGASQPQHF.

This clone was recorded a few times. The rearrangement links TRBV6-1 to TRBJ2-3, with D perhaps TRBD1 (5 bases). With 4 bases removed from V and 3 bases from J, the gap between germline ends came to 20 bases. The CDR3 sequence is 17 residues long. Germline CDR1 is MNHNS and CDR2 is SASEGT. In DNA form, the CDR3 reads TGTGCCAGCAGTGGAGAAAACCCAGGGTTTTGGACAGATACGCAGTATTTT. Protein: CASSGENPGFWTDTQYF.

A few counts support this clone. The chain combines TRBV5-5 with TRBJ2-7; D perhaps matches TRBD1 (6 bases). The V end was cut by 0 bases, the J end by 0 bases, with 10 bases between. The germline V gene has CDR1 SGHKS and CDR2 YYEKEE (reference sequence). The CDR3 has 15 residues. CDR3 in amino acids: CASSLGTVPSYEQYF. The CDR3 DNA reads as TGTGCCAGCAGCTTGGGGACAGTCCCCTCCTACGAGCAGTACTTC. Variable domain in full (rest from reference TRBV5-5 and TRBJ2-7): DAGVTQSPTHLIKTRGQQVTLRCSPISGHKSVSWYQQVLGQGPQFIFQYYEKEERGRGNFPDRFSARQFPNYSSELNVNALLLGDSALYLCASSLGTVPSYEQYFGPGTRLTVT.

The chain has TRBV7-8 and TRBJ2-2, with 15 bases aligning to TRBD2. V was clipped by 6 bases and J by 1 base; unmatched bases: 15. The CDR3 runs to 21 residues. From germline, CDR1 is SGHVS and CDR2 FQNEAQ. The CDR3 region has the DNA TGTGCCAGCAGGCGGACCGGGACTAGCGGGAGGTACATGATGAACACCGGGGAGCTGTTTTTT. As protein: CASRRTGTSGRYMMNTGELFF. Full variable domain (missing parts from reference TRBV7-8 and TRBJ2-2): GAGVSQSPRYKVAKRGQDVALRCDPISGHVSLFWYQQALGQGPEFLTYFQNEAQLDKSGLPSDRFFAERPEGSVSTLKIQRTQQEDSAVYLCASRRTGTSGRYMMNTGELFFGEGSRLTVL.

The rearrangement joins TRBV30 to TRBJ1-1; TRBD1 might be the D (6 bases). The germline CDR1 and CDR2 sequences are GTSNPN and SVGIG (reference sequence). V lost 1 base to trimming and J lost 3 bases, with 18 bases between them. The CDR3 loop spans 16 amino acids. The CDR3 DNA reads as TGTGCCTGGAGTGCCCTAGGGGGGGGCGCCTACACTGAAGCTTTCTTT. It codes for CAWSALGGGAYTEAFF.

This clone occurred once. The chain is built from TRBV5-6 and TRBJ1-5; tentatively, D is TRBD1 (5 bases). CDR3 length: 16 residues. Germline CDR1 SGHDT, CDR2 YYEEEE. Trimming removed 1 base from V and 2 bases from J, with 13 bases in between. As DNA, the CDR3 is TGTGCCAGCAGCTTGTTCGGGACCTACGGCAATCAGCCCCAGCATTTT. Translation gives CASSLFGTYGNQPQHF. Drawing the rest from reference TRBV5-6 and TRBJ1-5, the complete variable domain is DAGVTQSPTHLIKTRGQQVTLRCSPKSGHDTVSWYQQALGQGPQFIFQYYEEEERQRGNFPDRFSGHQFPNYSSELNVNALLLGDSALYLCASSLFGTYGNQPQHFGDGTRLSIL.

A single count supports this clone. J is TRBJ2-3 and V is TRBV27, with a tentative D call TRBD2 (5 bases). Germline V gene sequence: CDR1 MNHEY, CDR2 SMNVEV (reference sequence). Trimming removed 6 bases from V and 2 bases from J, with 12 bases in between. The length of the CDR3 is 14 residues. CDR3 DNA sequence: TGTGCCAGCAGCCGACTACCTTTCACAGATACGCAGTATTTT. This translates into CASSRLPFTDTQYF.

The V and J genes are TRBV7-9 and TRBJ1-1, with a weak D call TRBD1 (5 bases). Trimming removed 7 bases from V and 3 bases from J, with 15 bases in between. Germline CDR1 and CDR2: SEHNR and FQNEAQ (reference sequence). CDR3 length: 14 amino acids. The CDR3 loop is CASTLWGGDTEAFF. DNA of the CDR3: TGTGCCAGCACTCTATGGGGAGGGGACACTGAAGCTTTCTTT.

The CDR3 DNA follows: TGTGCCAGCAGCTCGGGACTAGCGGGGGACAATGAGCAGTTCTTC. Translating gives CASSSGLAGDNEQFF. This chain connects TRBV11-3 to TRBJ2-1; 14 bases agree with TRBD2. This CDR3 spans 15 amino acids. Germline assignment: CDR1 SGHNT and CDR2 YENEEA. V lost 4 bases to trimming and J lost 5 bases; unmatched junction nucleotides: 1.

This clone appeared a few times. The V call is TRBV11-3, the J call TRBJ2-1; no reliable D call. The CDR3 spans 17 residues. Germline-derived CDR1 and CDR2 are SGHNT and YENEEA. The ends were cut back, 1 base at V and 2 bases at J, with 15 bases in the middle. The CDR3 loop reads CASSLGQHGDTYNEQFF. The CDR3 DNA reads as TGTGCCAGCAGCTTAGGCCAACATGGTGACACCTACAATGAGCAGTTCTTC.

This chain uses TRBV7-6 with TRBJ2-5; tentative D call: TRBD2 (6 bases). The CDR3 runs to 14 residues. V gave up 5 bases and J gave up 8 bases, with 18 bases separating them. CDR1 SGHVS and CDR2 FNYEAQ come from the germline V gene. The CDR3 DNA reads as TGTGCCAGCAGCCCGTCGACTAGTTTCCGAACCCAGTACTTC. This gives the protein CASSPSTSFRTQYF.

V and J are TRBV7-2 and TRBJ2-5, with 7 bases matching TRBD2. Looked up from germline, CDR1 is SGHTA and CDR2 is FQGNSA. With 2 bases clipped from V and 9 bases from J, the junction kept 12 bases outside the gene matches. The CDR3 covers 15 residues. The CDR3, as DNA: TGTGCCAGCAGCTTACCGCTGGGGGGGGGTATGGCCCAGTACTTC. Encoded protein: CASSLPLGGGMAQYF.

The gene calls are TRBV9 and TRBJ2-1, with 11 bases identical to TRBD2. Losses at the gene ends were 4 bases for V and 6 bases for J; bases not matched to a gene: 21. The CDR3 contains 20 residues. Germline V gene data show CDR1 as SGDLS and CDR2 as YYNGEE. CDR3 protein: CASSPSSRGVAGGRFNEQFF. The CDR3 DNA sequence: TGTGCCAGCAGCCCAAGTAGTCGTGGAGTAGCGGGGGGGCGGTTCAATGAGCAGTTCTTC. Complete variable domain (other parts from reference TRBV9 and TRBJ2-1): DSGVTQTPKHLITATGQRVTLRCSPRSGDLSVYWYQQSLDQGLQFLIQYYNGEERAKGNILERFSAQQFPDLHSELNLSSLELGDSALYFCASSPSSRGVAGGRFNEQFFGPGTRLTVL.

The CDR3 here is CASNWDGDTGELFF. The CDR3 DNA is TGTGCCAGCAACTGGGACGGTGACACCGGGGAGCTGTTTTTT. The chain links TRBV2 to TRBJ2-2; D could derive from TRBD1 or TRBD2 (5 bases each). Trimming took off 7 bases at V and 3 bases at J, with 12 bases between the two ends. The CDR3 loop spans 14 amino acids. Looked up from germline, CDR1 is SNHLY and CDR2 is FYNNEI.

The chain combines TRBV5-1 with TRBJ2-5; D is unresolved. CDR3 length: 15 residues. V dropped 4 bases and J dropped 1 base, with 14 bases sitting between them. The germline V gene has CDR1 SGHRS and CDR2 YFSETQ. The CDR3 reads CASSRGVDFQETQYF. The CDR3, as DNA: TGCGCCAGCAGCCGCGGTGTAGACTTCCAAGAGACCCAGTACTTC. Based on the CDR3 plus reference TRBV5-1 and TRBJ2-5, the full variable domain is KAGVTQTPRYLIKTRGQQVTLSCSPISGHRSVSWYQQTPGQGLQFLFEYFSETQRNKGNFPGRFSGRQFSNSRSEMNVSTLELGDSALYLCASSRGVDFQETQYFGPGTRLLVL.

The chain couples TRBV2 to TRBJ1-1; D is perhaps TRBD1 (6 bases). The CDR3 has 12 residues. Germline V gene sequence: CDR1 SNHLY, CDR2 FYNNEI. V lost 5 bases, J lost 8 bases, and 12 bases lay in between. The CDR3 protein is CASSSQGVEAFF. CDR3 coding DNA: TGTGCCAGCAGTTCACAGGGCGTAGAAGCTTTCTTT. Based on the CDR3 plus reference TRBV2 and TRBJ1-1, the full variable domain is EPEVTQTPSHQVTQMGQEVILRCVPISNHLYFYWYRQILGQKVEFLVSFYNNEISEKSEIFDDQFSVERPDGSNFTLKIRSTKLEDSAMYFCASSSQGVEAFFGQGTRLTVV.